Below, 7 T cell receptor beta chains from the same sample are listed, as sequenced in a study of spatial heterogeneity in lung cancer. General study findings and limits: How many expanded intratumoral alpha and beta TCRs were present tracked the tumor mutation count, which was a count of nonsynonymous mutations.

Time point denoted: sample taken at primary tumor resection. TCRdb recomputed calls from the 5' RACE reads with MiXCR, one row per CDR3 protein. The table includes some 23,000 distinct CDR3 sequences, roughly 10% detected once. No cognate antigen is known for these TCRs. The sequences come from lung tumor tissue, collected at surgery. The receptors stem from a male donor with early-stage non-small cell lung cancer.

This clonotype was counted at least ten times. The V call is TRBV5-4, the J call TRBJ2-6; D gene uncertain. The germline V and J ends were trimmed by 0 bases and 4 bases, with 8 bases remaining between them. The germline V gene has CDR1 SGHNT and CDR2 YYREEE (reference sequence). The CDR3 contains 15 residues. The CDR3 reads CASSLDRTGANVLTF. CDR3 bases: TGTGCCAGCAGCTTGGACCGGACGGGGGCCAACGTCCTGACTTTC.

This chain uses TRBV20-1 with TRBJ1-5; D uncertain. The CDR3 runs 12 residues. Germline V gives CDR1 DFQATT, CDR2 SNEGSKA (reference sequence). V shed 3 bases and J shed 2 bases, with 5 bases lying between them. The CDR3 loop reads CSARDGNQPQHF. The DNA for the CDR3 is TGCAGTGCTAGGGACGGCAATCAGCCCCAGCATTTT.

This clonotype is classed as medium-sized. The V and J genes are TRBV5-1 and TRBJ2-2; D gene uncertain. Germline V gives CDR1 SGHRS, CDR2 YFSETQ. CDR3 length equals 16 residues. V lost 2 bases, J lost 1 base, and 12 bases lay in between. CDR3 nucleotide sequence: TGCGCCAGCAGCTTAACCCACAGCCTGAACACCGGGGAGCTGTTTTTT. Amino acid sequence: CASSLTHSLNTGELFF.

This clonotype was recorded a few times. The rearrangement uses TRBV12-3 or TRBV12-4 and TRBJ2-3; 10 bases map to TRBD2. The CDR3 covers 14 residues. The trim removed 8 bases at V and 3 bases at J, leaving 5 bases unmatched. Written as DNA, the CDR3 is TGTGCCAGCCGACCTAGCGGGAGAACAGATACGCAGTATTTT. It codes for CASRPSGRTDTQYF.

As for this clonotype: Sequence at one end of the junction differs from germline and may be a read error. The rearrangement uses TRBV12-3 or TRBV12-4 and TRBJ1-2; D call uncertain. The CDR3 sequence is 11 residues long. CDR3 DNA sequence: TGTGCCAGCAGTTTAGCGCACCAGAAGTTTTTC. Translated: CASSLAHQKFF.

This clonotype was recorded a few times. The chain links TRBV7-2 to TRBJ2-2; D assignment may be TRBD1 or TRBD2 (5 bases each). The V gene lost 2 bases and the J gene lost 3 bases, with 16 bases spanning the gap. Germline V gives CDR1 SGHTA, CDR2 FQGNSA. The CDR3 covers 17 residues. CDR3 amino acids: CASSLSPRGAYTGELFF. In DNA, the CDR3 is TGTGCCAGCAGCTTAAGCCCCCGGGGCGCCTACACCGGGGAGCTGTTTTTT.

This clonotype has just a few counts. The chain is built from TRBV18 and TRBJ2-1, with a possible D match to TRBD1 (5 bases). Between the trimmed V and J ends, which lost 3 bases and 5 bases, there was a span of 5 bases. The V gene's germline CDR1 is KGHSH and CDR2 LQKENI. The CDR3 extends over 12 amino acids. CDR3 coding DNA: TGTGCCAGCTCACCGACAGACAATGAGCAGTTCTTC. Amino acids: CASSPTDNEQFF.